This entry lists 20 T cell receptor beta chains sequenced from one sample in a study of OX40 agonist ivuxolimab in advanced cancers. Produced via immunoSEQ multiplex PCR; TCRdb's table is partial and in-frame only. This table holds 24,000 or so clones, 75% to 90% found once. The sequencing used CD4+ or CD8+ T cells sorted from blood, collected in a trial of the OX40 agonist ivuxolimab. The receptor set was obtained from an adult with an advanced solid tumor such as melanoma, head and neck, liver or kidney cancer.

The V call is TRBV18, the J call TRBJ1-1; 9 bases agree with TRBD1. Germline V gene lookup returns CDR1 KGHSH and CDR2 LQKENI. The CDR3 runs to 16 residues. V shed 3 bases and J 5 bases; nucleotides not matched to a gene: 10. The CDR3 DNA reads as TGTGCCAGCTCACCTTCCTTGGACAGGGGCGGGACTGAAGCTTTCTTT. This gives the protein CASSPSLDRGGTEAFF. Using reference TRBV18 and TRBJ1-1 for the parts outside the CDR3, the full variable domain is NAGVMQNPRHLVRRRGQEARLRCSPMKGHSHVYWYRQLPEEGLKFMVYLQKENIIDESGMPKERFSAEFPKEGPSILRIQQVVRGDSAAYFCASSPSLDRGGTEAFFGQGTRLTVV.

V usage is TRBV11-3 and J usage is TRBJ2-1, with 14 bases lining up with TRBD2. Germline V gives CDR1 SGHNT, CDR2 YENEEA. The V gene end was trimmed by 8 bases and the J gene end by 6 bases; junction bases not matched to a gene: 15. The CDR3 covers 18 residues. CDR3 in amino acids: CASGPLGTSGRMSNEQFF. CDR3 nucleotide sequence: TGTGCCAGCGGTCCCCTAGGGACTAGCGGGAGAATGAGCAATGAGCAGTTCTTC.

The rearrangement joins TRBV5-1 to TRBJ1-5, with D perhaps matching TRBD1 (6 bases). CDR3 length equals 15 residues. Germline loops: CDR1 SGHRS, CDR2 YFSETQ. Deletions cut 4 bases from V and 0 bases from J, with 11 bases between. CDR3 in DNA: TGCGCCAGCAGCCCGATAGGGGGTAGCAATCAGCCCCAGCATTTT. Protein: CASSPIGGSNQPQHF.

CDR3 DNA: TGTGCCAGCGCTCGCGACAGGGCCTCTGGAAACACCATATATTTT. Protein product: CASARDRASGNTIYF. The gene calls are TRBV6-5 and TRBJ1-3, with TRBD1 identical over 7 bases. This CDR3 has 15 residues. V dropped 8 bases and J dropped 0; count of bases not matched to a gene: 7. CDR1 and CDR2 (germline): MNHEY, SVGAGI.

This chain connects TRBV2 to TRBJ2-2; 10 bases line up with TRBD2. Germline CDR1 SNHLY, CDR2 FYNNEI. The CDR3 length is 14 residues. The CDR3 sequence is CATKRGGRPGELFF. CDR3 DNA sequence: TGTGCGACCAAGCGGGGGGGCCGCCCCGGGGAGCTGTTTTTT.

This chain joins TRBV19 and TRBJ2-5; 9 nucleotides line up with TRBD2. V trimming: 3 bases; J trimming: 5 bases; junction bases outside the gene matches: 4. CDR3 length: 14 residues. Germline values: CDR1 LNHDA, CDR2 SQIVND (reference sequence). CDR3 bases: TGTGCCAGTAGTATGCGGGGGGGAGAGGAGACCCAGTACTTC. Translated, it gives CASSMRGGEETQYF.

V and J are TRBV2 and TRBJ1-5; D is unclear. Germline V gene sequence: CDR1 SNHLY, CDR2 FYNNEI. The CDR3 totals 12 residues. V was cut by 6 bases and J by 4 bases, with 7 bases left in between. CDR3 coding DNA: TGTGCCAGCAGCGGGAGTAATCAGCCCCAGCATTTT. Translation gives CASSGSNQPQHF.

This clone came up a few times. The CDR3 DNA follows: TGCAGCGCACAGCCGGGACTAGAGCCTATCGAGCAGTACTTC. This codes for CSAQPGLEPIEQYF. The chain links TRBV29-1 to TRBJ2-7, with TRBD2 identical over 8 bases. J lost 6 bases, V lost 7 bases, and 14 bases had no gene match. The CDR3 runs to 14 residues. Germline lookup yields CDR1 SQVTM and CDR2 ANQGSEA.

This clone has just a few counts. CDR3 sequence reads: CASSQRAGTGTYEQYF. DNA of the CDR3: TGCGCCAGCAGCCAAAGGGCCGGGACAGGGACCTACGAGCAGTACTTC. This chain links TRBV4-3 with TRBJ2-7, with 9 nucleotides matching TRBD1. This CDR3 comprises 16 residues. Germline CDR1 LGHNA, CDR2 YSLEER. The trim removed 2 bases at V and 2 bases at J, leaving 7 bases unmatched.

This clone was counted a single time. V gene TRBV6-5 combines with J gene TRBJ1-2; TRBD1 matches 7 bases. V gave up 3 bases and J gave up 6 bases; unmatched junction bases: 10. Germline V CDR1 and CDR2: MNHEY, SVGAGI. The CDR3 runs 15 residues. DNA for the CDR3: TGTGCCAGCAGTTATGGCAGGGGGAAGGATGATGGCTACACCTTC. It codes for CASSYGRGKDDGYTF.

This chain joins TRBV2 and TRBJ1-4; 9 positions match TRBD1. The V segment lost 7 bases and the J segment 7 bases; nucleotides outside the gene matches: 10. This CDR3 contains 15 residues. Germline assignment: CDR1 SNHLY and CDR2 FYNNEI. As DNA, the CDR3 is TGTGCCAGCAATCCTCAAACAGGGGGCTCTGAAAAACTGTTTTTT. Protein product: CASNPQTGGSEKLFF.

This clone has a handful of counts. This chain connects TRBV9 to TRBJ2-3; D is unresolved. Germline lookup yields CDR1 SGDLS and CDR2 YYNGEE. Trimming pared 4 bases from V and 4 bases from J, leaving 19 bases between. The CDR3 runs 16 residues. The CDR3 DNA follows: TGTGCCAGCAGCCCAACGACCGTAATTGACGCAGATACGCAGTATTTT. Translating gives CASSPTTVIDADTQYF.

V is TRBV27 and J is TRBJ2-5, with 11 positions matching TRBD2. Germline-derived CDR1 and CDR2 are MNHEY and SMNVEV (reference sequence). V gave up 5 bases and J gave up 5 bases; unmatched junction bases: 7. This CDR3 spans 15 amino acids. CDR3 residues: CASSPLAGGRETQYF. The CDR3 DNA sequence: TGTGCCAGCAGTCCCTTAGCGGGAGGGAGGGAGACCCAGTACTTC.

In this sample, this clone turned up once. The chain links TRBV7-2 to TRBJ1-5, with unresolved D. Germline CDR1 reads SGHTA; CDR2 reads FQGNSA. The CDR3 is made up of 16 amino acids. The V gene lost 1 base and the J gene lost 0 bases, with 10 bases spanning the gap. The CDR3: CASSLGAGNSNQPQHF. In nucleotides, the CDR3 is TGTGCCAGCAGCTTAGGGGCAGGAAATAGCAATCAGCCCCAGCATTTT. The variable domain in full, with the rest retrieved from reference TRBV7-2 and TRBJ1-5, is GAGVSQSPSNKVTEKGKDVELRCDPISGHTALYWYRQSLGQGLEFLIYFQGNSAPDKSGLPSDRFSAERTGGSVSTLTIQRTQQEDSAVYLCASSLGAGNSNQPQHFGDGTRLSIL.

V and J are TRBV15 and TRBJ2-3, with 11 bases matching TRBD2. The CDR3 sequence is 15 residues long. The germline gives CDR1 LNHNV, CDR2 YYDKDF (reference sequence). Trimming removed 9 bases from V and 5 bases from J; junction bases left unmatched: 10. In DNA, the CDR3 is TGTGCCACTGGGTTACTAGCGGGAGTTAAAGATACGCAGTATTTT. This codes for CATGLLAGVKDTQYF.

This clone appeared once. DNA for the CDR3: TGCAGCGTTGAATTATGGACTAGCGGCTCCTACAATGAGCAGTTCTTC. It yields the protein CSVELWTSGSYNEQFF. The chain combines TRBV29-1 with TRBJ2-1; 10 bases map to TRBD2. The CDR3 spans 16 residues. Germline-derived CDR1 and CDR2 are SQVTM and ANQGSEA. The junction had 4 bases not matched to a gene; V was cut back by 2 bases and J by 0 bases.

This clone occurred once. The CDR3 region has the DNA TGCAGCGTTGTAGGGACTGATTCCTACGAGCAGTACTTC. Its translation is CSVVGTDSYEQYF. The chain uses TRBV29-1 and TRBJ2-7; tentative D call: TRBD2 (6 bases). V lost 4 bases and J 1 base, leaving 11 bases between the germline ends. CDR1 and CDR2 (germline): SQVTM, ANQGSEA. The CDR3 is made up of 13 amino acids.

The chain combines TRBV5-1 with TRBJ2-2; D is uncertain. Deletions cut 0 bases from V and 2 bases from J, with 5 bases between. There are 14 residues in the CDR3. Germline V gene data show CDR1 as SGHRS and CDR2 as YFSETQ. Written as DNA, the CDR3 is TGCGCCAGCAGCTTGGACGGAAACACCGGGGAGCTGTTTTTT. Protein: CASSLDGNTGELFF.

V usage is TRBV7-2 and J usage is TRBJ2-7; D possibly uses TRBD1 or TRBD2 (5 bases each). V gave up 2 bases and J gave up 0 bases, with 17 bases separating them. The germline CDR1 and CDR2 sequences are SGHTA and FQGNSA. The CDR3 has 17 residues. The CDR3 region has the DNA TGTGCCAGCAGCTTACTCTCCCCGGGGCCTAGCTCCTACGAGCAGTACTTC. Translating it yields CASSLLSPGPSSYEQYF.

This chain links TRBV7-2 with TRBJ2-7, with 7 bases that match TRBD2. The germline V gene has CDR1 SGHTA and CDR2 FQGNSA. V shed 7 bases and J 1 base; nucleotides not matched to a gene: 7. This CDR3 comprises 14 residues. CDR3 nucleotides: TGTGCCAGCACCAGGACTAGGGAGTCCTACGAGCAGTACTTC. As protein: CASTRTRESYEQYF. Supplemented by reference TRBV7-2 and TRBJ2-7, the full variable domain reads GAGVSQSPSNKVTEKGKDVELRCDPISGHTALYWYRQSLGQGLEFLIYFQGNSAPDKSGLPSDRFSAERTGGSVSTLTIQRTQQEDSAVYLCASTRTRESYEQYFGPGTRLTVT.